The subject of this entry is one TCR beta chain. Germline V gene lookup returns CDR1 SGHTA and CDR2 FQGNSA. Germline trimming cut 0 bases from V and 2 bases from J; bases unmatched to any gene: 2. This CDR3 has 15 residues. The sample belongs to a study of blood T cell repertoires in COVID-19. Background on the study: Sample material is recorded as cDNA or gDNA derived from T cells, B-cell-depleted T cells, or PBMCs.

Only in-frame clones appear in the TCRdb table, and some are missing; sequencing was by immunoSEQ multiplex PCR. The data show about 200,000 clones, with around 80% seen just once and 5.5% to 8.5% held by the top ten. Sequenced input: peripheral blood. This rearrangement joins TRBV7-2 to TRBJ1-2; 8 bases match TRBD1. The clonotype originates from an older woman with acute or convalescent COVID-19. The CDR3: CASSLARTGNYGYTF. The CDR3 DNA reads as TGTGCCAGCAGCTTAGCCCGGACAGGGAACTATGGCTACACCTTC.